A selection of T cell receptor beta chains follows, all from one sample in a study of beta chain features in type 1 diabetes. Clones were sequenced by immunoSEQ multiplex PCR, and TCRdb holds only the in-frame ones, with some missing. The data show around 300,000 clones, 14% seen once. The sequencing input was central memory CD4+ T cells from blood. These receptors originate from a man aged 25-45 years in good health. The CDR3 runs from the conserved cysteine through the conserved F or W. Fields, in order: D gene, J gene, V gene, clone size, CDR3 protein, CDR3 DNA. A D gene is named only where the DNA matches it firmly. Clone size is shown for a subset of rows, as once, few, many or a class of expanded clone.

>TRBD2|TRBJ2-5|TRBV9|few
CASSVEAGGKGTQYF
TGTGCCAGCAGCGTAGAGGCGGGAGGGAAGGGGACCCAGTACTTC
>-|TRBJ2-1|TRBV27|-
CASSSMTRINDNEQFF
TGTGCCAGCAGTTCCATGACCAGAATCAACGACAATGAGCAGTTCTTC
>-|TRBJ1-1|TRBV5-6|-
CASSRNVATEAFF
TGTGCCAGCAGTCGAAATGTCGCCACTGAAGCTTTCTTT
>TRBD1|TRBJ1-2|TRBV5-1|few
CASSPILDRVYGYTF
TGCGCCAGCAGCCCGATACTGGACAGGGTCTATGGCTACACCTTC
>-|TRBJ2-6|TRBV9|few
CASSRRSGANVLTF
TGTGCCAGCAGCCGCCGCTCTGGGGCCAACGTCCTGACTTTC
>TRBD2|TRBJ2-7|TRBV5-1|-
CASSLVTSGTLEQYF
TGCGCCAGCAGCTTGGTGACTAGCGGGACTCTGGAGCAGTACTTC
>TRBD2|TRBJ2-3|TRBV30|-
CARTSGDTQYF
TGTGCCCGGACTAGCGGGGATACGCAGTATTTT
>-|TRBJ1-1|TRBV5-4|-
CASWGGLVTEAFF
TGTGCCAGCTGGGGGGGACTGGTTACTGAAGCTTTCTTT
>-|TRBJ1-3|TRBV15|-
CASGTRTVAGNTIYF
TGTGCCTCGGGGACCAGGACGGTGGCTGGAAACACCATATATTTT
>TRBD2|TRBJ2-5|TRBV2|-
CASRTSGGQETQYF
TGTGCCAGCAGGACTAGCGGGGGCCAAGAGACCCAGTACTTC
>TRBD1|TRBJ1-1|TRBV19|few
CASSGSWGQGNTEAFF
TGTGCCAGTAGTGGCTCCTGGGGACAGGGGAACACTGAAGCTTTCTTT
>-|TRBJ1-5|TRBV30|-
CAWSVQDQPQHF
TGTGCCTGGAGTGTTCAGGATCAGCCCCAGCATTTT
>-|TRBJ1-1|TRBV6-5|-
CASSVGLAAFF
TGTGCCAGCAGTGTGGGGTTGGCGGCTTTCTTT
>-|TRBJ2-1|TRBV7-2|-
CASSLKDVASPFF
TGTGCCAGCAGCTTAAAGGATGTGGCTAGCCCGTTCTTC
>TRBD2|TRBJ2-5|TRBV7-9|-
CASSPLSSGGNFQETQYF
TGTGCCAGCAGCCCCCTAAGTAGCGGGGGAAACTTCCAAGAGACCCAGTACTTC
>-|TRBJ1-3|TRBV19|-
CASSIINQRGGHSGNTIYF
TGTGCCAGTAGTATAATTAACCAGCGGGGGGGCCACTCTGGAAACACCATATATTTT
>-|TRBJ2-5|TRBV7-7|-
CASSLVMGWQETQYF
TGTGCTAGCAGCTTAGTAATGGGGTGGCAAGAGACCCAGTACTTC
>TRBD1|TRBJ1-1|TRBV5-1|few
CASSLAGQVGTEAFF
TGCGCCAGCAGCTTGGCGGGACAGGTGGGCACTGAAGCTTTCTTT
>-|TRBJ1-6|TRBV6-5|once
CASSAREWNNSPLHF
TGTGCCAGCAGTGCTCGGGAGTGGAATAATTCACCCCTCCACTTT
>TRBD2|TRBJ2-1|TRBV7-2|-
CASSLGGSGGLNEQFF
TGTGCCAGCAGCTTAGGCGGTAGCGGGGGGTTGAATGAGCAGTTCTTC
>-|TRBJ1-2|TRBV6-5|-
CASSEIQGYTF
TGTGCCAGCAGTGAGATCCAGGGCTACACCTTC
>-|TRBJ2-4|TRBV6-5|-
CASSYGGYSAKNIQYF
TGTGCCAGCAGTTACGGAGGTTACAGCGCCAAAAACATTCAGTACTTC
>-|TRBJ2-1|TRBV7-3|-
CASSLLGTDEQFF
TGTGCCAGCAGCTTACTCGGGACGGATGAGCAGTTCTTC
>-|TRBJ2-3|TRBV7-2|-
CASSLFWGPSTDTQYF
TGTGCCAGCAGCTTATTTTGGGGACCTAGCACAGATACGCAGTATTTT
>TRBD2|TRBJ2-1|TRBV19|few
CASSISRLASGRAPYNEQFF
TGTGCCAGTAGTATATCGCGGCTGGCTAGCGGGAGGGCCCCCTACAATGAGCAGTTCTTC
>-|TRBJ2-5|TRBV19|-
CASSIASQAETQYF
TGTGCCAGTAGTATAGCTTCCCAGGCAGAGACCCAGTACTTC
>-|TRBJ1-2|TRBV7-9|-
CASSPDSANYGYTF
TGTGCCAGCAGCCCCGACTCAGCCAACTATGGCTACACCTTC